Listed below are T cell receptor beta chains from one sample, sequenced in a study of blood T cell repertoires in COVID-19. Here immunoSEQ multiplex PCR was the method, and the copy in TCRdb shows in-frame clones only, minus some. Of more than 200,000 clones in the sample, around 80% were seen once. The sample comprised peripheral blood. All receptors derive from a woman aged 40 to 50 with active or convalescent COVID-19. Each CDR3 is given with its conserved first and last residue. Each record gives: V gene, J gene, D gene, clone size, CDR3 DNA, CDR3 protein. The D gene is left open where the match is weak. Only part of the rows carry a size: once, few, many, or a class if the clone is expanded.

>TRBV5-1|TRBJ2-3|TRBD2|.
TGCGCCAGCAGCGAGGGACTAGCGGGGGTAGGAGCGGATACGCAGTATTTT
CASSEGLAGVGADTQYF
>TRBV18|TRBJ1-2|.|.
TGTGCCAGCTCACCACAGGGGGATGGCTACACCTTC
CASSPQGDGYTF
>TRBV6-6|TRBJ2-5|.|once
TGTGCCAGCACCTACGGACGGGGTCAGACCCAGTACTTC
CASTYGRGQTQYF
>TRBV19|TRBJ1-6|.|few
TGTGCCAGTAGTCCGGGACACGTTAATTCACCCCTCCACTTT
CASSPGHVNSPLHF
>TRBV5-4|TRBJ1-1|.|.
TGTGCCAGCAGCCCCTCGGGACTCACGAACACTGAAGCTTTCTTT
CASSPSGLTNTEAFF
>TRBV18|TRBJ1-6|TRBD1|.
TGTGCCAGCTCACCACCGACAGGGAACGGTTCACCCCTCCACTTT
CASSPPTGNGSPLHF
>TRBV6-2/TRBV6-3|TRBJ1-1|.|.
TGTGCCAGCAGTCTCCAGGGGTGGGACACTGAAGCTTTCTTT
CASSLQGWDTEAFF
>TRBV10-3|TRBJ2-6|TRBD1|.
TGTGCCATCGGGACAGGGTTCGGGGCCAACGTCCTGACTTTC
CAIGTGFGANVLTF
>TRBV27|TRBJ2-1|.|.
TGTGCCAGCACGGGATTCTACAATGAGCAGTTCTTC
CASTGFYNEQFF
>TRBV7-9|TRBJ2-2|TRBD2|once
TGTGCCAGCAGCTTGCTGCGGGGGGGTACCGGGGAGCTGTTTTTT
CASSLLRGGTGELFF
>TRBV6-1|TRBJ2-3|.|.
TGTGCCAGCAGTGACCCGAGTATTAACACAGATACGCAGTATTTT
CASSDPSINTDTQYF
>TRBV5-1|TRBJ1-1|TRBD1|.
TGCGCCAGCAGCACGGACAGGGGCACTGAAGCTTTCTTT
CASSTDRGTEAFF
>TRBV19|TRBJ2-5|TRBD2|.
TGTGCCAGTAGTATGCGGCTAGCGGGACAAGAGACCCAGTACTTC
CASSMRLAGQETQYF
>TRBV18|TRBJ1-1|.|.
TGTGCCAGCTCCCCCCCAGAGAACACTGAAGCTTTCTTT
CASSPPENTEAFF
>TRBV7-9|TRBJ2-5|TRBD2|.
TGTGCCAGCAGCTGGGGACTAGCGGGGGCCGGACGGACCCAGTACTTC
CASSWGLAGAGRTQYF
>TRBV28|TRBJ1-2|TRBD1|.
TGTGCCAGCCGCCAAGGGGGCGGGGGCTACACCTTC
CASRQGGGGYTF
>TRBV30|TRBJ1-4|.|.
TGTGCCTGGAACTACAGGGATAATGAAAAACTGTTTTTT
CAWNYRDNEKLFF
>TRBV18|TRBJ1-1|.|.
TGTGCCAGCTCACCATGGAGGGATGACACTGAAGCTTTCTTT
CASSPWRDDTEAFF
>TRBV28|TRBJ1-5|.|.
TGTGCCACCCGTCCGGGGGATGGGGGCAATCAGCCCCAGCATTTT
CATRPGDGGNQPQHF
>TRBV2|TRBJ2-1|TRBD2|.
TGTGCCAGCAGTCAAACAGGGGGGACTAGCGGCTATAATGAGCAGTTCTTC
CASSQTGGTSGYNEQFF
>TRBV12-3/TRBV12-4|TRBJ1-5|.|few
TGTGCCAGCAGTTTACAGATGAATCAGCCCCAGCATTTT
CASSLQMNQPQHF
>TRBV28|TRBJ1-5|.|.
TGTGCCAGCAGTTTTCCAAATGGACTTCCCCAGCATTTT
CASSFPNGLPQHF
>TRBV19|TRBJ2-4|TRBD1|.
TGTGCCAGTAGTATAAGGACAGGTTTAGCCAAAAACATTCAGTACTTC
CASSIRTGLAKNIQYF
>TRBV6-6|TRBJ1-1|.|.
TGTGCCAGCAGTTACGAGTACACTGAAGCTTTCTTT
CASSYEYTEAFF
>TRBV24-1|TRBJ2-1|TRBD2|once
TGTGCCACCAGTGATCCAATAGCGGGGGGGGATAACAATGAGCAGTTCTTC
CATSDPIAGGDNNEQFF
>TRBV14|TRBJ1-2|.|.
TGTGCCAGCAGCCAAGATAGCAGGGGCTATGGCTACACCTTC
CASSQDSRGYGYTF
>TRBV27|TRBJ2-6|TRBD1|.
TGTGCCAGCAGTATCCGACAGGGGGCAATTGGGGCCAACGTCCTGACTTTC
CASSIRQGAIGANVLTF
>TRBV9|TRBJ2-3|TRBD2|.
TGTGCCAGCAGCCCATGGAGGGCTCCGGGACTAGCGGCACTTTACGACACAGATACGCAGTATTTT
CASSPWRAPGLAALYDTDTQYF
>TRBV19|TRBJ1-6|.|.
TGTGCCGTTAGCACGGGGAGCTCCTATAATTCACCCCTCCACTTT
CAVSTGSSYNSPLHF
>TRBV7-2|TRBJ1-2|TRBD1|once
TGTGCCAGCAGCTTAGATGCAGGGGGCGTCTATGGCTACACCTTC
CASSLDAGGVYGYTF
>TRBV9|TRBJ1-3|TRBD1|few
TGTGCCAGCAGCGCCCCGGGACAGGGGCTGGGAAACACCATATATTTT
CASSAPGQGLGNTIYF
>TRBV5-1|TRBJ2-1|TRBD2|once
TGCGCCAGCAGCTCGAGGACTAGCGGGGGGATTGGTGAGCAGTTCTTC
CASSSRTSGGIGEQFF
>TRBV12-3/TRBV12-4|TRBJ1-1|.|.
TGTGCCAGCAGCCATACAGGGACTGAAGCTTTCTTT
CASSHTGTEAFF
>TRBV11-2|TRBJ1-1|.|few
TGTGCCAGCAGCTTAGGCTACGGGGGGAGGTACGAAGCTTTCTTT
CASSLGYGGRYEAFF
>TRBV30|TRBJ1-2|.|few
TGTGCCTGGAGGGTGCAAGGGAGTGGCTATGGCTACACCTTC
CAWRVQGSGYGYTF
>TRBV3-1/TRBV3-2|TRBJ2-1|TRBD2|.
TGTGCCAGCAGCCAAGCGGGGGGGGGAAATGAGCAGTTCTTC
CASSQAGGGNEQFF
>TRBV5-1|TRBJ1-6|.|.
TGCGCCAGCAGCTTGGGCCTCTCTAGCTCCTATAATTCACCCCTCCACTTT
CASSLGLSSSYNSPLHF
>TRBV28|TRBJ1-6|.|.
TGTGCCAGCAAAAGACAGTATAATTCACCCCTCCACTTT
CASKRQYNSPLHF
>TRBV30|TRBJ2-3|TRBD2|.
TGTGCCGGGATGGCGGGGGGCCCTTTTGGCACAGATACGCAGTATTTT
CAGMAGGPFGTDTQYF
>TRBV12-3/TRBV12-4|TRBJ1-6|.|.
TGTGCCAGCGCAACAGGCTCACCCCTCCACTTT
CASATGSPLHF
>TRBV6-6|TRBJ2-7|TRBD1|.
TGTGCCAGCAGTTATGGGGACAGCGTCTACGAGCAGTACTTC
CASSYGDSVYEQYF
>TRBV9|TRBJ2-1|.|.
TGTGCCAGCAGCGTACGTGGGAGCTCCTACAATGAGCAGTTCTTC
CASSVRGSSYNEQFF
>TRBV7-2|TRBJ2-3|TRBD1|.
TGTGCCAGCAGCTCGGGACAGGGCCAGTATTTT
CASSSGQGQYF
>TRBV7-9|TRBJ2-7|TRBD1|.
TGTGCCAGCAGCTCACCAAACAGGGGTCGAGGTTACGAGCAGTACTTC
CASSSPNRGRGYEQYF
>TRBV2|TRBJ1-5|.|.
TGTGCCAGCGGGGGGGGTTACAATCAGCCCCAGCATTTT
CASGGGYNQPQHF